This T cell receptor beta chain appears in the sequencing data of a study of CD8+ T cells in alopecia areata. Background on the study: Treated patients' severity was scored by percentage of affected scalp area.

Concerning this clone: Antigen specificity is unknown.

Overall study findings and caveats: Scalp clonality and expanded CD8+ clones among the top 100 were significantly decreased by tofacitinib.

Regarding treatment: oral pan-JAK inhibitor, 5-10 mg twice daily. Reverse transcription of extracted RNA yielded cDNA, which provided the sequencing template. Measured with immunoSEQ multiplex PCR; TCRdb has only the in-frame clones, and not every one. The sample consists of 200,000 to 250,000 clones, around 65% of them appearing once. The junction had 5 bases not matched to a gene; V was cut back by 6 bases and J by 5 bases. The CDR3 is made up of 14 amino acids. Germline V gene data show CDR1 as MNHEY and CDR2 as SMNVEV (reference sequence). The chain carries TRBV27 and TRBJ1-2, with 11 positions matching TRBD1. This TCR was sampled from a human donor with alopecia areata. The input for sequencing was CD4+ T cells sorted from blood, taken at week 4, from a patient treated with tofacitinib. The CDR3 loop reads CASRTDRGLYGYTF. In DNA, the CDR3 is TGTGCCAGCAGGACGGACAGGGGGCTATATGGCTACACCTTC.